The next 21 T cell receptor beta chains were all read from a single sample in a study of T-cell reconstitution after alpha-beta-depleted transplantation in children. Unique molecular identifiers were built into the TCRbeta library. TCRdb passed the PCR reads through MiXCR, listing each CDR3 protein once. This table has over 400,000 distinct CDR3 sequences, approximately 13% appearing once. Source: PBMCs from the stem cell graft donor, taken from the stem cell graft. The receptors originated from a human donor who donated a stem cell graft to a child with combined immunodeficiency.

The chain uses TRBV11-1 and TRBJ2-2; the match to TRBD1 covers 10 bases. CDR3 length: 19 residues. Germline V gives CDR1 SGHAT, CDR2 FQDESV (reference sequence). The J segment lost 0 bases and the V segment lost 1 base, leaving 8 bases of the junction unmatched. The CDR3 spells CASSLDLPGTGANTGELFF. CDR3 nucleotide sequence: TGTGCCAGCAGCTTAGACCTGCCGGGGACAGGGGCGAACACCGGGGAGCTGTTTTTT.

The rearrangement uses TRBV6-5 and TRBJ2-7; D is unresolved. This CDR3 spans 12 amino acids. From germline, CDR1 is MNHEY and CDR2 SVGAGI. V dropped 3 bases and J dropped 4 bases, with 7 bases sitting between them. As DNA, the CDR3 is TGTGCCAGCAGTTATTTGAGATACGAGCAGTACTTC. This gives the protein CASSYLRYEQYF.

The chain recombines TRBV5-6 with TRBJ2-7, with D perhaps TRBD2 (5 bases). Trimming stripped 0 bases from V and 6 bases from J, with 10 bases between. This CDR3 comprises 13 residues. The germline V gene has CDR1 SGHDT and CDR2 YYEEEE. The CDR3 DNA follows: TGTGCCAGCAGCTTGGCGTGGGCGGGCGAGCAGTACTTC. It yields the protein CASSLAWAGEQYF.

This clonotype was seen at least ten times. The CDR3 nucleotides read TGTGCCAGCAGTTTTGGTGGGGGGAGTGGGAATGAGCAGTTCTTC. Amino acids: CASSFGGGSGNEQFF. The chain is built from TRBV12-3 or TRBV12-4 and TRBJ2-1; maybe TRBD2 (6 bases). The CDR3 spans 15 residues. Trimming stripped 3 bases from V and 7 bases from J, with 16 bases between.

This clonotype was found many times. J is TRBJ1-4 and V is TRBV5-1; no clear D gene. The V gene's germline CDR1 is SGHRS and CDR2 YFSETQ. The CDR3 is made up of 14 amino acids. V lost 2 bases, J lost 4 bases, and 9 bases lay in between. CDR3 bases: TGCGCCAGCAGCTTTACGGGGAGTAATGAAAAACTGTTTTTT. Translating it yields CASSFTGSNEKLFF.

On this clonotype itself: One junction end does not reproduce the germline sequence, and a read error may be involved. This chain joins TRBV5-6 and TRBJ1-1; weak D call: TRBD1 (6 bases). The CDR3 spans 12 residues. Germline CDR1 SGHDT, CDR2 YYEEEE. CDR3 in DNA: TGTGCCAGCAGCTTGGTCGTAACGGACAGTAGCTTT. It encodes CASSLVVTDSSF. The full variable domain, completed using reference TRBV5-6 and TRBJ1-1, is DAGVTQSPTHLIKTRGQQVTLRCSPKSGHDTVSWYQQALGQGPQFIFQYYEEEERQRGNFPDRFSGHQFPNYSSELNVNALLLGDSALYLCASSLVVTDSSFGQGTRLTVV.

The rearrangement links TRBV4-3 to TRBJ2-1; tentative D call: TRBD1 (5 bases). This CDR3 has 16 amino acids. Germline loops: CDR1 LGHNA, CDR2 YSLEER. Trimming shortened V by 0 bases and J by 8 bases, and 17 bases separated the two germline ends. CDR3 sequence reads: CASSQDWAGFADEQFF. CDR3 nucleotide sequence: TGCGCCAGCAGCCAAGATTGGGCAGGGTTTGCGGATGAGCAGTTCTTC.

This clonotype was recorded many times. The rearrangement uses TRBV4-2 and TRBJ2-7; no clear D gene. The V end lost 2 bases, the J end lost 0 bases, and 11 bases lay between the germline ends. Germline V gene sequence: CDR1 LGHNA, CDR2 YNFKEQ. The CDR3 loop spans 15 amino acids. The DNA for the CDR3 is TGTGCCAGCAGCCAATCCAGGTCTTACTCCTACGAGCAGTACTTC. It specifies CASSQSRSYSYEQYF.

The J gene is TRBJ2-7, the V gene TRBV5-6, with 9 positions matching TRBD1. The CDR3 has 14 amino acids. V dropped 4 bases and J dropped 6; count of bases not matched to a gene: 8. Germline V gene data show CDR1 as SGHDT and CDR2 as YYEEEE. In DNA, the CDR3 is TGTGCCAGCAGCGCAGGACAGGGGCTAGTCGAGCAGTACTTC. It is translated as CASSAGQGLVEQYF.

CDR3 protein: CATSRDGQGAYEQYF. DNA of the CDR3: TGTGCCACCAGCAGAGATGGACAGGGGGCCTACGAGCAGTACTTC. The gene calls are TRBV15 and TRBJ2-7; 10 nucleotides line up with TRBD1. CDR3 length: 15 amino acids. J gave up 2 bases and V 0 bases, and 1 base lay outside the gene matches. The germline CDR1 and CDR2 sequences are LNHNV and YYDKDF (reference sequence).

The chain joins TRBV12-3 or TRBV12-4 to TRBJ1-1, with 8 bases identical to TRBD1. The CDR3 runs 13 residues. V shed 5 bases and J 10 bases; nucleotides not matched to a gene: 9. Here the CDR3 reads CASSHGQGTRAFF. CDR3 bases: TGTGCCAGCAGTCATGGACAGGGAACGAGAGCTTTCTTT.

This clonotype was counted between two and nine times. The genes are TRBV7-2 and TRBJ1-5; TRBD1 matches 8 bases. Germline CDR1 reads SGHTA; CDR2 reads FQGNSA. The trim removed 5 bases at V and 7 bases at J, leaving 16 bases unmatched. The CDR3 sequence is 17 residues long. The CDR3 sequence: CASSPSDRGSFGQPQHF. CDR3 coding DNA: TGTGCCAGCAGCCCATCAGACAGGGGTTCGTTTGGGCAGCCCCAGCATTTT.

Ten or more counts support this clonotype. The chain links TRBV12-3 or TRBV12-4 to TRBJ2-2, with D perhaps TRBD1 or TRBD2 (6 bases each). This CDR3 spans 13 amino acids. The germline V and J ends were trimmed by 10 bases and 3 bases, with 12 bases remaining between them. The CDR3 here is CAIGGQHTGELFF. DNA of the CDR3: TGTGCCATAGGGGGGCAACACACCGGGGAGCTGTTTTTT.

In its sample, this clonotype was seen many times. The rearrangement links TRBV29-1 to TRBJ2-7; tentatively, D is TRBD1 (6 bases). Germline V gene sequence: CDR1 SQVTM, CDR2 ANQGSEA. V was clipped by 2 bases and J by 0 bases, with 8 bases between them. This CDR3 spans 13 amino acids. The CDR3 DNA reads TGCAGCGTTGAACAGGACAGCTCCTACGAGCAGTACTTC. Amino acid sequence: CSVEQDSSYEQYF.

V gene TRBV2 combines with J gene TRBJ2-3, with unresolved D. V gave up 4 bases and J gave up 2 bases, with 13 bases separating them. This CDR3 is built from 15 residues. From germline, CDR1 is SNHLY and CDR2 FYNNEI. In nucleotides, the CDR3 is TGTGCCAGCAGTGTTCGGAGCAGAGACACAGATACGCAGTATTTT. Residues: CASSVRSRDTDTQYF.

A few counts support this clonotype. The CDR3 loop reads CASSLNKGKSLNYNEQFF. The CDR3 nucleotides are TGTGCCAGCAGTTTAAATAAAGGAAAATCCCTGAACTACAATGAGCAGTTCTTC. V and J are TRBV12-3 or TRBV12-4 and TRBJ2-1; D not certain. V lost 2 bases to trimming and J lost 3 bases, with 20 bases between them. The CDR3 contains 18 residues.

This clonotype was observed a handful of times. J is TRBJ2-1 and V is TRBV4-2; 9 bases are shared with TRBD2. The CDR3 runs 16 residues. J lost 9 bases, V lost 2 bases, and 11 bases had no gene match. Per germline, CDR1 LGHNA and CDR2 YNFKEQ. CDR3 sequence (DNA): TGTGCCAGCAGCCAATCACAGCGGGGGGCCGACGGTGAGCAGTTCTTC. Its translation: CASSQSQRGADGEQFF.

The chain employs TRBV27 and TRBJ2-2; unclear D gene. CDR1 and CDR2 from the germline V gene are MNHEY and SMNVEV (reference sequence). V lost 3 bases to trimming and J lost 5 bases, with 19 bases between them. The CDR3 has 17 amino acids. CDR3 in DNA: TGTGCCAGCAGTTTTGTGTGGGGATGGGGTAGGACCGGGGAGCTGTTTTTT. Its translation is CASSFVWGWGRTGELFF.

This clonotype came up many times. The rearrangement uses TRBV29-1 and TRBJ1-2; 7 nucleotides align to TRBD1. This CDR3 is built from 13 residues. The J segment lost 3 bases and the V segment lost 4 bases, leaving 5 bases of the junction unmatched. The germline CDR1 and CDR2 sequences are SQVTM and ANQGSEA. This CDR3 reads CSVAAGGDYGYTF. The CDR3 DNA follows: TGCAGCGTTGCGGCAGGGGGTGACTATGGCTACACCTTC. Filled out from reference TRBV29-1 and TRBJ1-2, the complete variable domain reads SAVISQKPSRDICQRGTSLTIQCQVDSQVTMMFWYRQQPGQSLTLIATANQGSEATYESGFVIDKFPISRPNLTFSTLTVSNMSPEDSSIYLCSVAAGGDYGYTFGSGTRLTVV.

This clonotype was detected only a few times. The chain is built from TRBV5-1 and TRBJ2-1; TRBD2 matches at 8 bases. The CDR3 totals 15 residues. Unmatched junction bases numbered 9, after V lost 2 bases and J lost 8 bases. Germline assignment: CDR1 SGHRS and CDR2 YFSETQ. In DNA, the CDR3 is TGCGCCAGCAGCTTAAACGGGGGGGCGGTGGATGAGCAGTTCTTC. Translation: CASSLNGGAVDEQFF.

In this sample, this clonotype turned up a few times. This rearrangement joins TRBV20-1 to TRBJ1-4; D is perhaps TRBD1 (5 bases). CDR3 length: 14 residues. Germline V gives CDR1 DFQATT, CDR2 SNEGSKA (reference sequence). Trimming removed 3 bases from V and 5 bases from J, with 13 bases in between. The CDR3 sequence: CSASRGRLNEKLFF. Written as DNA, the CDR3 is TGCAGTGCTAGCCGGGGACGGCTGAATGAAAAACTGTTTTTT.